The 14 T cell receptor beta chains in this list originate from one sample, sequenced in a study of shared clonotypes between healthy human individuals. Produced via immunoSEQ multiplex PCR; TCRdb's table is partial and in-frame only. The table lists about 1.1 million clones, approximately 80% of them singletons, with under 0.6% in the top ten. Sample: memory CD4+ T cells from PBMCs. The subset here: CD45RA-negative fraction. The receptors stem from a man aged 18 to 30 in good health. Some clones in this sample may be carry-over from other donors' samples.

Of note for this clone: The same CDR3 arises from other DNA sequences in this sample as well. The chain employs TRBV18 and TRBJ2-1; TRBD2 agrees at 9 bases. Germline lookup yields CDR1 KGHSH and CDR2 LQKENI. The CDR3 has 16 amino acids. Germline trimming cut 2 bases from V and 2 bases from J; bases unmatched to any gene: 4. This CDR3 reads CASSPMTSGTYNEQFF. The DNA for the CDR3 is TGTGCCAGCTCACCAATGACTAGCGGAACCTACAATGAGCAGTTCTTC.

The table lists this clone with a few counts. The same CDR3 also results from other DNA sequences found in this sample. The chain uses TRBV30 and TRBJ1-5, with D unresolved. Germline values: CDR1 GTSNPN, CDR2 SVGIG (reference sequence). The CDR3 has 14 amino acids. The germline V and J ends were trimmed by 0 bases and 1 base, with 7 bases remaining between them. The CDR3 nucleotides read TGTGCCTGGAGTGTAGTTGGGAGCAATCAGCCCCAGCATTTT. This gives the protein CAWSVVGSNQPQHF.

The rearrangement links TRBV5-6 to TRBJ1-5; tentative D call: TRBD1 (6 bases). CDR3 size: 16 residues. V was clipped by 2 bases and J by 1 base, with 13 bases between them. The germline V gene has CDR1 SGHDT and CDR2 YYEEEE. In nucleotides, the CDR3 is TGTGCCAGCAGCTTCTGGGGGGCCCAGAGCAATCAGCCCCAGCATTTT. It yields the protein CASSFWGAQSNQPQHF. Together with reference TRBV5-6 and TRBJ1-5, the CDR3 gives the full variable domain: DAGVTQSPTHLIKTRGQQVTLRCSPKSGHDTVSWYQQALGQGPQFIFQYYEEEERQRGNFPDRFSGHQFPNYSSELNVNALLLGDSALYLCASSFWGAQSNQPQHFGDGTRLSIL.

This rearrangement joins TRBV11-2 to TRBJ1-1, with D maybe TRBD1 (6 bases). The CDR3 is 14 residues long. Per the germline V gene, CDR1 is SGHAT and CDR2 is FQNNGV. V was shortened by 5 bases and J by 1 base, with 11 bases between the two germline ends. The DNA of the CDR3 is TGTGCCAGCAGCCCGCAGACAGGGAACACTGAAGCTTTCTTT. Encoded protein: CASSPQTGNTEAFF.

This clone has just one count. The chain carries TRBV7-9 and TRBJ2-5, with 8 bases lining up with TRBD1. The CDR3 sequence is 17 residues long. The germline CDR1 and CDR2 sequences are SEHNR and FQNEAQ (reference sequence). The ends lost 2 bases at V and 1 base at J; junction bases unmatched: 9. The CDR3 loop is CASSLTGGPWPQETQYF. The CDR3 DNA follows: TGTGCCAGCAGCTTAACAGGGGGGCCCTGGCCCCAAGAGACCCAGTACTTC.

The gene calls are TRBV5-3 and TRBJ2-1; no firm D call. TRBV5-3 is filed as an ORF, its function uncertain. The CDR3 totals 11 residues. Trimming pared 4 bases from V and 5 bases from J, leaving 4 bases between. The CDR3 DNA follows: TGTGCCAGAAGCCCCGACAATGAGCAGTTCTTC. Translation: CARSPDNEQFF.

The genes are TRBV2 and TRBJ1-1; perhaps TRBD1 as D (6 bases). V was pared by 6 bases and J by 5 bases, with 13 bases between. Germline CDR1 is SNHLY and CDR2 is FYNNEI. The CDR3 is 13 residues long. Here the CDR3 reads CASSRRGDTEAFF. The CDR3 DNA reads as TGTGCCAGCAGCCGCAGGGGTGATACTGAAGCTTTCTTT.

A few counts support this clone. The chain has TRBV25-1 and TRBJ1-1; perhaps TRBD1 as D (5 bases). Trimming left V 4 bases short and J 1 base short, with 13 bases between. Germline CDR1 MGHDK, CDR2 SYGVNS. This CDR3 has 15 amino acids. The CDR3 spells CASSVHGGQNTEAFF. CDR3 nucleotides: TGTGCCAGCAGTGTACACGGTGGACAGAACACTGAAGCTTTCTTT.

CDR3 in amino acids: CSVKRAGENEQYF. In DNA, the CDR3 is TGCAGCGTTAAAAGGGCAGGGGAAAACGAGCAGTACTTC. The chain combines TRBV29-1 with TRBJ2-7; a possible D gene is TRBD1 (6 bases). Trimming cost V 5 bases and J 5 bases, with 16 bases left between them. The CDR3 sequence is 13 residues long. Looked up from germline, CDR1 is SQVTM and CDR2 is ANQGSEA.

The J gene is TRBJ1-3, the V gene TRBV28; D possibly corresponds to TRBD1 (5 bases). From germline, CDR1 is MDHEN and CDR2 SYDVKM. The CDR3 consists of 15 residues. Deletions cut 7 bases from V and 4 bases from J, with 17 bases between. The CDR3 DNA reads as TGTGCCAGCAAAGGGGTATGGGTCTCAGGAAACACCATATATTTT. Translated: CASKGVWVSGNTIYF.

This clone was observed a single time. This chain links TRBV29-1 with TRBJ2-3, with TRBD2 matching 10 bases. The CDR3 spans 16 residues. V shed 4 bases and J 2 bases; nucleotides not matched to a gene: 9. Germline V gene data show CDR1 as SQVTM and CDR2 as ANQGSEA. The CDR3 DNA sequence: TGCAGCGTTGTTCCTAGCGGGAGAGGGTACACAGATACGCAGTATTTT. Amino acids: CSVVPSGRGYTDTQYF.

The table lists this clone with a count of one. This chain uses TRBV5-1 with TRBJ2-1; 7 bases match TRBD2. The CDR3 sequence is 14 residues long. After removal of 3 bases from V and 8 bases from J, the junction contained 8 bases not matched to a gene. CDR1 and CDR2 from the germline V gene are SGHRS and YFSETQ. In DNA form, the CDR3 reads TGCGCCAGCAGCTCGCTGACTAGCTTGGATGAGCAGTTCTTC. Its protein product is CASSSLTSLDEQFF.

Regarding this clone: A far larger clone lies a single base away; this is likely a read error. The V and J genes are TRBV5-4 and TRBJ1-2, with D hard to call. The CDR3 runs 13 residues. Germline CDR1 and CDR2: SGHNT and YYREEE (reference sequence). CDR3 in amino acids: CTSSLDDIWGYTF. CDR3 DNA: TGTACCAGCAGCTTGGACGATATCTGGGGCTACACCTTC.

V usage is TRBV28 and J usage is TRBJ2-7; no firm D call. Trimming removed 3 bases at V and 0 bases at J, with 15 bases between. Germline CDR1 and CDR2: MDHEN and SYDVKM. The CDR3 consists of 16 residues. The chain's CDR3 is CASSLGPTVSSYEQYF. The CDR3, as DNA: TGTGCCAGCAGTTTGGGCCCCACGGTGAGCTCCTACGAGCAGTACTTC.